What follows describes a single TCR beta chain. Its specific antigen is unknown. No base-level quality is on record; no much larger clone is a single base apart. According to the study, the label for this sample's treatment or condition signals: allogeneic hematopoietic cell transplantation with graft depleted of TCRalphabeta T cells and CD19 B cells. The children who served as transplant recipients had been given grafts of TCRalphabeta/CD19-depleted allogeneic hematopoietic cells. Deletion took 1 base off V and 5 bases off J, with a span of 24 bases between the germline ends. Counted from cysteine to phenylalanine, this CDR3 has 19 amino acids. Left in the record is the CDR3 DNA by itself, 57 bases read in frame from the first base. In the germline V gene, CDR1 corresponds to SGDLS and CDR2 to YYNGEE. The sample is drawn from a study of T-cell reconstitution after alpha-beta-depleted transplantation in children (dated by TCRdb to 2015 to 2016). For the wider study: Using TCR repertoire profiling, the study followed T-cell immune reconstitution in a quantitative way in children after TCRalphabeta/CD19-depleted allogeneic hematopoietic cell transplantation. General study outcomes and caveats: In some patients, the high TCRbeta diversity seen at day 60 was put down to recipient T cells and intrathymic progenitors that had survived conditioning. Over subsequent months, a decline in hyperexpanded clone frequencies was noted, and after one year, T-cell counts and TCRbeta diversity were mostly ascribed to newly produced T cells. Apparently early alphabetaT-cell count recovery about two months after transplant reportedly relied on only several hundred rapidly expanded clones derived from non-depleted graft cells.

The library relied on PCR. Reads for this sample came from an Illumina HiSeq 2500. To normalize quantification of the TCRbeta repertoire, the TCR libraries were built with molecular barcoding that relied on unique molecular identifiers. The public reads were reprocessed in TCRdb via fastp at Q25 and MiXCR, keeping in-frame beta chains. When rows share a CDR3 protein, they turn into one entry using the most common DNA and genes. For this sample there are 250,000 or so distinct CDR3 sequences; roughly 7.7% appear just once. Approximately 6% of the sample is held by the ten biggest clonotypes. The sequences come from PBMCs, mostly from graft donor cells, collected 180 days after TCRalphabeta/CD19-depleted stem cell transplant. The source is a male patient younger than 18 who had a stem cell transplant for acute lymphoblastic leukemia, so the T cells may come from the graft donor. The chain joins TRBV9 to TRBJ2-2; there is no confident call for the D gene. The bases read TGTGCCAGCAGCGTAAGCCTCAATCCGGGTCTTGAAGGGACCGGGGAGCTGTTTTTT. Its product reads: CASSVSLNPGLEGTGELFF. The CDR3, completed at both ends by the reference TRBV9 and TRBJ2-2 genes, gives the full variable domain DSGVTQTPKHLITATGQRVTLRCSPRSGDLSVYWYQQSLDQGLQFLIQYYNGEERAKGNILERFSAQQFPDLHSELNLSSLELGDSALYFCASSVSLNPGLEGTGELFFGEGSRLTVL.